These 15 T cell receptor beta chains were all obtained from the same sample, sequenced in a study of long-term antiretroviral therapy in people with HIV (dated by TCRdb to 2021 to 2024). Sequencing of the TRB variable region was done with the immunoSEQ hsTCRB v3.0 assay at survey level resolution. TCRdb carries this immuneACCESS record with in-frame sequences only. Its versions omit some clonotypes, under half of them owing to an unresolved V gene in the studies checked, with the rest unexplained. The sample yields 26,000 or so clones; around 78% were counted once. Jointly, the top ten make up about 9.3% of the sample. Material: unsorted PBMCs, obtained 1.5 years before starting antiretroviral therapy. The source is a man younger than 30 with HIV.

This sequence joins TRBV7-9 and TRBJ1-1, with 7 bases lining up with TRBD1. CDR1 SEHNR and CDR2 FQNEAQ come from the germline V gene (reference sequence). This CDR3 has 13 amino acids. V gave up 6 bases and J gave up 3 bases; unmatched junction bases: 4. The CDR3 loop is CASRQGLDTEAFF. The CDR3 DNA reads TGTGCCAGCAGACAGGGGTTGGACACTGAAGCTTTCTTT.

This chain links TRBV27 with TRBJ2-5, with TRBD2 matching 11 bases. The CDR3 has 15 residues. Germline V lookup: CDR1 MNHEY, CDR2 SMNVEV (reference sequence). Trimming took 3 bases from V and 4 from J; bases not matched to a gene: 4. The CDR3 reads CASSFALAGVETQYF. The DNA of the CDR3 is TGTGCCAGCAGTTTTGCACTAGCGGGAGTAGAGACCCAGTACTTC.

The chain has TRBV7-9 and TRBJ1-4; D remains unclear. V lost 3 bases, J lost 0 bases, and 8 bases lay in between. Per the germline V gene, CDR1 is SEHNR and CDR2 is FQNEAQ (reference sequence). The CDR3 spans 15 residues. The CDR3 is CASSLSRATNEKLFF. CDR3 DNA: TGTGCCAGCAGCTTGAGCCGGGCAACTAATGAAAAACTGTTTTTT.

This clone was picked up a small number of times. This chain connects TRBV9 to TRBJ1-1; 7 bases fit TRBD1. The CDR3 covers 14 residues. V was clipped by 6 bases and J by 5 bases; unmatched bases: 10. Looked up from germline, CDR1 is SGDLS and CDR2 is YYNGEE. The CDR3 DNA reads TGTGCCAGCAATAGAGGGGGCCAATGGACTGAAGCTTTCTTT. Its translation: CASNRGGQWTEAFF.

V and J are TRBV18 and TRBJ2-7; D remains unclear. Trimming pared 1 base from V and 7 bases from J, leaving 17 bases between. The CDR3 length is 15 residues. Germline lookup yields CDR1 KGHSH and CDR2 LQKENI. CDR3 in amino acids: CASSPLEGASGEQYF. The CDR3 nucleotides are TGTGCCAGCTCACCACTAGAAGGAGCCAGTGGAGAGCAGTACTTC. Supplemented by reference TRBV18 and TRBJ2-7, the full variable domain reads NAGVMQNPRHLVRRRGQEARLRCSPMKGHSHVYWYRQLPEEGLKFMVYLQKENIIDESGMPKERFSAEFPKEGPSILRIQQVVRGDSAAYFCASSPLEGASGEQYFGPGTRLTVT.

The V call is TRBV19, the J call TRBJ1-2; the D gene is possibly TRBD1 (6 bases). Germline V gene lookup returns CDR1 LNHDA and CDR2 SQIVND (reference sequence). This CDR3 spans 14 amino acids. Trimming removed 7 bases from V and 3 bases from J, with 15 bases in between. The CDR3 nucleotides are TGTGCCAGTACTACAAGGGGGTTCGACTATGGCTACACCTTC. It codes for CASTTRGFDYGYTF.

This chain links TRBV9 with TRBJ2-7; 10 positions match TRBD1. Looked up from germline, CDR1 is SGDLS and CDR2 is YYNGEE. This CDR3 contains 15 residues. J was trimmed by 5 bases and V by 3 bases; bases with no gene match: 8. The DNA of the CDR3 is TGTGCCAGCAGCGACTCGGGACAGGGGTTAGACGAGCAGTACTTC. Translating gives CASSDSGQGLDEQYF.

J is TRBJ2-1 and V is TRBV7-2; D is perhaps TRBD2 (6 bases). CDR3 length: 14 amino acids. Trimming cost V 6 bases and J 10 bases, with 19 bases left between them. Per the germline V gene, CDR1 is SGHTA and CDR2 is FQGNSA. CDR3 nucleotide sequence: TGTGCCAGCAGTCATCCCCGGACTATCAACGAGCAGTTCTTC. This gives the protein CASSHPRTINEQFF.

The rearrangement joins TRBV6-5 to TRBJ1-2; no firm D call. This CDR3 spans 12 amino acids. The ends were cut back, 5 bases at V and 2 bases at J, with 6 bases in the middle. Germline loops: CDR1 MNHEY, CDR2 SVGAGI. Written as DNA, the CDR3 is TGTGCCAGCAGTCGCCCGAACTATGGCTACACCTTC. Translated: CASSRPNYGYTF.

The chain recombines TRBV29-1 with TRBJ1-2, with a weak D call TRBD1 (5 bases). CDR1 SQVTM and CDR2 ANQGSEA come from the germline V gene. The CDR3 is made up of 15 amino acids. The V and J ends lost 4 bases and 4 bases respectively, with 19 bases between them. The CDR3 spells CSVGDPGRLAYGYTF. Written as DNA, the CDR3 is TGCAGCGTTGGGGACCCGGGGCGCCTAGCCTATGGCTACACCTTC.

The chain carries TRBV27 and TRBJ1-5; D call uncertain. The V gene's germline CDR1 is MNHEY and CDR2 SMNVEV (reference sequence). This CDR3 is built from 14 residues. Trimming pared 3 bases from V and 4 bases from J, leaving 10 bases between. The CDR3 region has the DNA TGTGCCAGCAGTTTTACCAGCGCAAATCAGCCCCAGCATTTT. It translates to CASSFTSANQPQHF.

This clone is a singleton in its sample. The chain carries TRBV4-1 and TRBJ1-2; D gene uncertain. V was clipped by 1 base and J by 0 bases, with 9 bases between them. In germline, CDR1 is MGHRA, CDR2 YSYEKL. This CDR3 region has 15 residues. CDR3: CASSQAAGANYGYTF. CDR3 nucleotides: TGCGCCAGCAGCCAAGCTGCCGGCGCTAACTATGGCTACACCTTC.

This chain connects TRBV2 to TRBJ2-1; TRBD2 matches at 11 bases. There are 15 residues in the CDR3. With V trimmed by 5 bases and J by 7 bases, 7 bases remained unmatched. The germline V gene has CDR1 SNHLY and CDR2 FYNNEI. Written as DNA, the CDR3 is TGTGCCAGCAGTCAAACTAGCGGGAGTGGTAATGAGCAGTTCTTC. Residues: CASSQTSGSGNEQFF.

This chain links TRBV9 with TRBJ2-1; no clear D gene. Trimming left V 0 bases short and J 0 bases short, with 10 bases between. Germline V gives CDR1 SGDLS, CDR2 YYNGEE. CDR3 length: 16 amino acids. This CDR3 reads CASSVGADASYNEQFF. DNA for the CDR3: TGTGCCAGCAGCGTAGGGGCGGATGCCTCCTACAATGAGCAGTTCTTC.

This chain links TRBV7-6 with TRBJ1-2; D is perhaps TRBD1 (5 bases). The germline V and J ends were trimmed by 5 bases and 8 bases, with 21 bases remaining between them. Germline-derived CDR1 and CDR2 are SGHVS and FNYEAQ. This CDR3 region has 15 residues. The CDR3 DNA is TGTGCCAGCAGCATAGTCTTTAAGTCGACAGCCGGCTACACCTTC. Encoded protein: CASSIVFKSTAGYTF.